This T cell receptor (beta chain) derives from a study of STAT3 mutations in large granular lymphocyte leukemia. In the study overall: Under 50% of treated T-LGLL patients showed hematologic response to immunosuppression. Overall study findings and caveats: In about 30% of the 18 patients, new TCR clonotypes emerged after therapy. Clonal expansion was inferred from samples taken at other timepoints. In T-cell large granular lymphocyte leukemia, about half of patients showed multiple immunodominant subclonotypes.

The V gene's germline CDR1 is SGDLS and CDR2 YYNGEE. Trimming took off 4 bases at V and 6 bases at J, with 19 bases between the two ends. The CDR3 is 15 amino acids. TCRbeta libraries averaged around 39,000 productive templates per sample. Libraries were prepared by immunoSEQ multiplex PCR; TCRdb keeps only in-frame clonotypes and omits some of them. The repertoire has some 37,000 clones, more than 70% of them found once; the top ten carry 0.35% to 0.5%. For this clone: As yet, its antigen is unknown.

The receptor comes from a human donor with T large granular lymphocyte leukemia. Some clones in this sample may be carry-over from other donors' samples. The chain links TRBV9 to TRBJ1-2, with D unclear. What was sequenced was PBMCs. The CDR3 DNA reads as TGTGCCAGCAGCAACCGGGCTAAGGGCCTTGATGGCTACACCTTC. This sequence encodes CASSNRAKGLDGYTF.